This T cell receptor beta chain was identified during a study of cytomegalovirus exposure and HLA in healthy donors. Background on the study: An earlier analysis found roughly 100 million unique TCR beta sequences from about 190 million T cells. Overall study findings and caveats: A later analysis reportedly identified an Asian-associated ancestry cluster as carrying fewer N-insertions than the roughly 720-donor mean. In a later analysis, CMV-associated beta chains were mostly HLA-associated, it appeared. In the analysis, some V segments, TRBV6-2 and TRBV6-3 included, were excluded as indistinguishable.

PCR employed 60 Vbeta and 13 Jbeta primers. Measured with immunoSEQ multiplex PCR; TCRdb has only the in-frame clones, and not every one. Here the sample spans roughly 200,000 clones, about four fifths being singletons. The CDR3 runs 16 residues. CDR1 is LNHDA, CDR2 SQIVND, per germline (reference sequence). Trimming took 5 bases from V and 0 from J; bases not matched to a gene: 2. Concerning this clone: What it binds is unknown.

The sequenced sample consisted of PBMCs. The V call is TRBV19, the J call TRBJ2-3, with 13 bases matching TRBD2. This sequence originates from a middle-aged man in good health and CMV-seropositive. CDR3 amino acids: CASSRGLAGSTDTQYF. Here the CDR3 DNA reads TGTGCCAGTAGTCGGGGACTAGCGGGGAGCACAGATACGCAGTATTTT.